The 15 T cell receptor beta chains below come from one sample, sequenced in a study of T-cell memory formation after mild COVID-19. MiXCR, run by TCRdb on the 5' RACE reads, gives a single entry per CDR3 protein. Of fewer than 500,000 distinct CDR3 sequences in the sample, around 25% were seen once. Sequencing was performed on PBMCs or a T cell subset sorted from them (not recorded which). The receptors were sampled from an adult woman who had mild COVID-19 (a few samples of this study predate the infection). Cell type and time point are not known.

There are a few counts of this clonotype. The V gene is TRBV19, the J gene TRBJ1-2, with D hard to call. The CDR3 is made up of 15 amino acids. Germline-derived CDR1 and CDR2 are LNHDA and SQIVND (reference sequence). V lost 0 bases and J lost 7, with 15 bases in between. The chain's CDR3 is CASSIDWRPTAGYTF. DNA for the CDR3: TGTGCCAGTAGTATAGATTGGCGGCCCACGGCTGGCTACACCTTC.

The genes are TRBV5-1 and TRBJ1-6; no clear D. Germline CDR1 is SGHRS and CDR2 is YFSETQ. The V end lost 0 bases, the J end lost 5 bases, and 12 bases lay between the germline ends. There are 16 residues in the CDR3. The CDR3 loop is CASSLVGGPNNSPLHF. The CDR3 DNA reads TGCGCCAGCAGCTTGGTTGGAGGTCCAAATAATTCACCCCTCCACTTT.

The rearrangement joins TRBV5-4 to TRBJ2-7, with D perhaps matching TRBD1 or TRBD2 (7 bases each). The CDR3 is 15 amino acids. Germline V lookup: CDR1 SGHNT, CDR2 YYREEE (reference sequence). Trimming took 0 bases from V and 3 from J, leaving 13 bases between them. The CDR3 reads CASSLARGGYYEQYF. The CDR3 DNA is TGTGCCAGCAGCTTGGCCAGGGGGGGCTACTACGAGCAGTACTTC. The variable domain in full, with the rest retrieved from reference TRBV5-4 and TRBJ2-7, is ETGVTQSPTHLIKTRGQQVTLRCSSQSGHNTVSWYQQALGQGPQFIFQYYREEENGRGNFPPRFSGLQFPNYSSELNVNALELDDSALYLCASSLARGGYYEQYFGPGTRLTVT.

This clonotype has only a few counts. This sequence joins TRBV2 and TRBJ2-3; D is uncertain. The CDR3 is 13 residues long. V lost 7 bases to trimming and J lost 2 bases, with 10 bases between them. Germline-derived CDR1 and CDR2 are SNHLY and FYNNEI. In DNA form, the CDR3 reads TGTGCCAGCAAGAGCTCCTCCACAGATACGCAGTATTTT. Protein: CASKSSSTDTQYF.

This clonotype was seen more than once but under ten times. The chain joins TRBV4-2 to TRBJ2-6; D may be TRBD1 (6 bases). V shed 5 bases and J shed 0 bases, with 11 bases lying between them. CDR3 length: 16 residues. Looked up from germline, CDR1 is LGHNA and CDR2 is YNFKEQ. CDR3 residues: CASSLEGDSGANVLTF. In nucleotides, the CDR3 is TGTGCCAGCAGCTTAGAGGGGGACTCTGGGGCCAACGTCCTGACTTTC.

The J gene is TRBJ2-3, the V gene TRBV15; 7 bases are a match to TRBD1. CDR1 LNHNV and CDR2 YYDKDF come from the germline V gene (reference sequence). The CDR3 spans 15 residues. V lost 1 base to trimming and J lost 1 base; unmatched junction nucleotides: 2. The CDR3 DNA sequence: TGTGCCACCAGCAGAGTTGGGACAGGCACAGATACGCAGTATTTT. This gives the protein CATSRVGTGTDTQYF. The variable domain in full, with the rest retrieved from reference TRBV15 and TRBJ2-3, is DAMVIQNPRYQVTQFGKPVTLSCSQTLNHNVMYWYQQKSSQAPKLLFHYYDKDFNNEADTPDNFQSRRPNTSFCFLDIRSPGLGDTAMYLCATSRVGTGTDTQYFGPGTRLTVL.

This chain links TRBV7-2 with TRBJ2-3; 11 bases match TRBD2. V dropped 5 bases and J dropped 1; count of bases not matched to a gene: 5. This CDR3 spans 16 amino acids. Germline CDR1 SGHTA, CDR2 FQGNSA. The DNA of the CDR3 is TGTGCCAGCAGCCCGACTAGCGGGATAGGCACAGATACGCAGTATTTT. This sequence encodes CASSPTSGIGTDTQYF.

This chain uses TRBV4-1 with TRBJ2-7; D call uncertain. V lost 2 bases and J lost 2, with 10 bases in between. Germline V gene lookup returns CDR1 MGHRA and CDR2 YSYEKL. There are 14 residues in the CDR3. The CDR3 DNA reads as TGCGCCAGCAGCCAATCGGCAGGAACCTACGAGCAGTACTTC. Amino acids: CASSQSAGTYEQYF.

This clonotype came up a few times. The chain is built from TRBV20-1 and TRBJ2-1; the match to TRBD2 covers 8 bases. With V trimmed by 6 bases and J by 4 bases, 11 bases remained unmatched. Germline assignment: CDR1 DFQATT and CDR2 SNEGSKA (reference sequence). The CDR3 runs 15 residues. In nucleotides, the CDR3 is TGCAGTGCGCAAATACTAGCGGATTTATACAATGAGCAGTTCTTC. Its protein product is CSAQILADLYNEQFF.

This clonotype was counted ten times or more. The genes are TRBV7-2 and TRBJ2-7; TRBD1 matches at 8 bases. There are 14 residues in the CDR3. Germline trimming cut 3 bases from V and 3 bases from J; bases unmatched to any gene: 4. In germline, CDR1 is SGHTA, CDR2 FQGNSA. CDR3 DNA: TGTGCCAGCAGCTTTGGGACAGGCCTCTACGAGCAGTACTTC. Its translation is CASSFGTGLYEQYF.

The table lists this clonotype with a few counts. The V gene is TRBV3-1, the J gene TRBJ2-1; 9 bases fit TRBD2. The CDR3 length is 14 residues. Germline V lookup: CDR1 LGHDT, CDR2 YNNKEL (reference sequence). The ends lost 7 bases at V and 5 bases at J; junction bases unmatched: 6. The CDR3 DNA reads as TGTGCCAGCACCAAGCGGGGGGAAAACAATGAGCAGTTCTTC. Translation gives CASTKRGENNEQFF.

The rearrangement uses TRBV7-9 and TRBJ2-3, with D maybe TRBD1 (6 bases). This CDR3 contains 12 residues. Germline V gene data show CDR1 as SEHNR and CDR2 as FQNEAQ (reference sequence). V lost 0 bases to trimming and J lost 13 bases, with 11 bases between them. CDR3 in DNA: TGTGCCAGCAGCTTAGCCGTGGGGGCCGAGTATTTT. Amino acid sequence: CASSLAVGAEYF.

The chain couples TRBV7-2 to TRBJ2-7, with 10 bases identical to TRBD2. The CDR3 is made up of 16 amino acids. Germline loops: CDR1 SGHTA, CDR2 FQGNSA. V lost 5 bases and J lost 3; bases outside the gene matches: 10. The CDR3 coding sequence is TGTGCCAGCAGCCCCACCGAGGGACTAGCGCTCTACGAGCAGTACTTC. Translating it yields CASSPTEGLALYEQYF.

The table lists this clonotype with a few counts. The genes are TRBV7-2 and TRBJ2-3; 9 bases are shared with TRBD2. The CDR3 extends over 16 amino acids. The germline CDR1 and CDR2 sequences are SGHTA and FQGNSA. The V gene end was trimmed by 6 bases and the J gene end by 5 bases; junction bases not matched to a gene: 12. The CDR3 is CASRYGLARGGDTQYF. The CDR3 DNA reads TGTGCCAGCAGATACGGACTAGCGAGGGGGGGAGATACGCAGTATTTT.

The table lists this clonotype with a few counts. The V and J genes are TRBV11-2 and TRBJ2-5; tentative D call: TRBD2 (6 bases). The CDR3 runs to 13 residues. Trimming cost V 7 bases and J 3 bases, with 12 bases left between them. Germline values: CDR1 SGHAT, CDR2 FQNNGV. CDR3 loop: CASTEGEEETQYF. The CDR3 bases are TGTGCCAGCACCGAAGGGGAGGAAGAGACCCAGTACTTC.